This T cell receptor (beta chain) was obtained from a study of cytomegalovirus exposure and HLA in healthy donors. Overall study: Approximately 170 million T cells yielded 100 million or so unique TCR beta sequences in earlier analysis.

In its sample, this clone was seen a few times. The antigen remains undetermined. A read error may produce the germline difference seen at one junction end. General study findings and limits: Sequencing had likely introduced a cluster of highly shared sequence variants as an artifact.

This PCR relied on a set of 60 Vbeta primers and 13 Jbeta primers. TCRdb's copy holds only in-frame clones and misses some; the assay was immunoSEQ multiplex PCR. The sample carries about 220,000 clones, 70% to 80% recorded once. Specimen: PBMCs. The TCR sequence derives from a woman aged 25 to 45 in good health and CMV-seronegative.

DNA for the CDR3: TGCGCCAGCAGCCAATTAAGAGGAGGACAGGGCTACTACGGCTACACCTTC. Translation: CASSQLRGGQGYYGYTF. J is TRBJ1-2 and V is TRBV4-1; 8 nucleotides align to TRBD1. The CDR3 is 17 residues long. The germline V gene encodes CDR1 MGHRA and CDR2 YSYEKL.